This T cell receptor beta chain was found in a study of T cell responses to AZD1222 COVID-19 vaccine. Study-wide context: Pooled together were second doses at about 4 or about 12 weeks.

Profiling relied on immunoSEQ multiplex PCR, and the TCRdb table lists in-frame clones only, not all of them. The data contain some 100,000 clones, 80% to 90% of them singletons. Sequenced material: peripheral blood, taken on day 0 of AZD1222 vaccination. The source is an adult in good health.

This CDR3 reads CASGWRIQETQYF. The CDR3 DNA is TGTGCCAGTGGGTGGCGGATCCAAGAGACCCAGTACTTC. The chain has TRBV2 and TRBJ2-5, with unresolved D. This CDR3 has 13 residues. Trimming took 9 bases from V and 1 from J, leaving 12 bases between them. Germline V CDR1 and CDR2: SNHLY, FYNNEI.